This T cell receptor (beta chain) was recovered during a study of radiation and T cells in renal cell carcinoma. Study at large: Nephrectomy followed 15 Gy stereotactic body radiation by 4 weeks.

Regarding time point: blood 2 weeks post-SBRT. Treatment denoted: 15 Gy SBRT to primary tumor, nephrectomy 4 weeks later. The tumor was a clear cell renal cell carcinoma. V was clipped by 1 base and J by 5 bases, with 12 bases between them. This CDR3 has 14 residues. Germline CDR1 and CDR2: SGHRS and YFSETQ. Study-level results: No pretreatment tumor biopsies were available for baseline clonotypes.

Note on this clone: Its antigen is currently unknown.

TCRdb keeps only in-frame clones here, not all; method: immunoSEQ multiplex PCR. This sample carries about 120,000 clones, 81% of them seen once, and the ten largest clones take 4.5% to 7%. Material: blood, obtained from a patient whose treatment included radiotherapy and nephrectomy. The chain combines TRBV5-1 with TRBJ1-1; D gene uncertain. The TCR sequence derives from a man between 45 and 60 years old with renal cell carcinoma. The DNA for the CDR3 is TGCGCCAGCAGCTTGTTTCCCAGCCTGACTGAAGCTTTCTTT. Translation gives CASSLFPSLTEAFF.